These T cell receptor beta chains were read from a single sample in a study of cytomegalovirus exposure and HLA in healthy donors. Here immunoSEQ multiplex PCR was the method, and the copy in TCRdb shows in-frame clones only, minus some. The sample consists of roughly 100,000 clones, more than 70% of them appearing once. The specimen was PBMCs. These receptors originate from a male donor in good health and CMV-seropositive. CDR3s include the opening cysteine and the closing phenylalanine or tryptophan. The D gene is left open where the match is weak. Only some rows state a clone size, as once, few, many or a class for expanded clones.

clone size,J gene,D gene,V gene,CDR3 DNA,CDR3 protein
NA,TRBJ2-7,TRBD2,TRBV7-7,TGTGCCAGCAGCCCGGGACTAGTTCGCGAGCAGTACTTC,CASSPGLVREQYF
NA,TRBJ1-2,NA,TRBV28,TGTGCCAGCATCCCCGGTGGGCAGGGAAGATATGGCTACACCTTC,CASIPGGQGRYGYTF
NA,TRBJ2-7,TRBD1,TRBV28,TGTGCCAGCAGGGGACAGGGGGCAGGATACGAGCAGTACTTC,CASRGQGAGYEQYF
once,TRBJ1-1,NA,TRBV10-3,TGTGCCATCAGTGAGTCGACTGCCGGGAGGGACACTGAAGCTTTCTTT,CAISESTAGRDTEAFF
once,TRBJ2-1,TRBD2,TRBV30,TGTGCCTGGAGGACTAGCGGGAAGTATGAGCAGTTCTTC,CAWRTSGKYEQFF
NA,TRBJ2-3,TRBD2,TRBV5-4,TGTGCCAGCAGCGCATCGCGGGGGGCTAGCACAGATACGCAGTATTTT,CASSASRGASTDTQYF
few,TRBJ2-5,NA,TRBV18,TGTGCCAGCTCACCTGCGGGCGGAATAGAGACCCAGTACTTC,CASSPAGGIETQYF
NA,TRBJ2-2,NA,TRBV9,TGTGCCAGCAGCGTAGCTGGCCGAAATACCGGGGAGCTGTTTTTT,CASSVAGRNTGELFF
NA,TRBJ2-3,TRBD2,TRBV28,TGTGCCAGCAGGCCGACTAGCGGGTTGAATACGCAGTATTTT,CASRPTSGLNTQYF
few,TRBJ2-7,NA,TRBV30,TGTGCCTGGACCGAGGGCCCCTTGTACGAGCAGTACTTC,CAWTEGPLYEQYF
once,TRBJ2-7,TRBD2,TRBV28,TGTGCCAGCAGACCTTCCCTAGCGGGGACCTACGAGCAGTACTTC,CASRPSLAGTYEQYF
few,TRBJ2-6,NA,TRBV18,TGTGCCAGCTCACCGTTTGCTGATACTGTAACTGGGGCCAACGTCCTGACTTTC,CASSPFADTVTGANVLTF
NA,TRBJ2-7,TRBD2,TRBV6-1,TGTGCCAGCAGTAACGAAAGGCTAGCGGTCTACGAGCAGTACTTC,CASSNERLAVYEQYF
NA,TRBJ2-1,NA,TRBV5-4,TGTGCCAGCAGCCGTTACACTAGCAGCTCCTACAATGAGCAGTTCTTC,CASSRYTSSSYNEQFF
once,TRBJ2-5,TRBD2,TRBV7-6,TGTGCCAGCAGCTTAGTCGGGACTAGCGGAGAGACCCAGTACTTC,CASSLVGTSGETQYF
NA,TRBJ2-7,TRBD2,TRBV7-9,TGTGCCAGCAGCTCTAAGACTAGCGGGAGGAACATCGAGCAGTACTTC,CASSSKTSGRNIEQYF
once,TRBJ2-3,NA,TRBV10-3,TGTGCCACCACAACCCACGCTGAACCGAACACAGATACGCAGTATTTT,CATTTHAEPNTDTQYF
once,TRBJ2-2,NA,TRBV28,TGTGCCAGCAGGACGGTAGCGGCCCCAGACACCGGGGAGCTGTTTTTT,CASRTVAAPDTGELFF
NA,TRBJ1-2,NA,TRBV15,TGTGCCACCAGCAGAGATCGGGAGATCTATGGCTACACCTTC,CATSRDREIYGYTF
NA,TRBJ1-1,NA,TRBV6-6,TGTGCCAGCTCCTACCCGGATGGAGATAAAGCTTTCTTT,CASSYPDGDKAFF
NA,TRBJ2-5,TRBD2,TRBV6-5,TGTGCCAGCAGTAACTGGGGGCGGGGGGGGGAGACCCAGTACTTC,CASSNWGRGGETQYF
NA,TRBJ1-4,NA,TRBV5-1,TGCGCCAGCAGCTCGATCGGCCGGGGGGAGGGGGAAAAACTGTTTTTT,CASSSIGRGEGEKLFF
NA,TRBJ2-3,NA,TRBV5-1,TGCGCCAGCAGCCATACAGGGTCAGATACGCAGTATTTT,CASSHTGSDTQYF
NA,TRBJ2-5,TRBD2,TRBV28,TGTGCCAGTATGGGTCTAGCGGGAGGGCCTAGAGAGACCCAGTACTTC,CASMGLAGGPRETQYF
NA,TRBJ2-7,NA,TRBV9,TGTGCCAGCAGCCGGAGGGGGCGAGAGGAGCAGTACTTC,CASSRRGREEQYF
NA,TRBJ2-3,NA,TRBV19,TGTGCCAGTAGTATAACTAGCAGAGATACGCAGTATTTT,CASSITSRDTQYF
NA,TRBJ2-5,TRBD1,TRBV6-5,TGTGCCAGCAGTTACTGGGCAGGGGGAAGCCAGACCCAGTACTTC,CASSYWAGGSQTQYF
once,TRBJ2-6,NA,TRBV29-1,TGCAGCGTTGGAGCCTCTGGGGCCAACGGCCTGACTTTC,CSVGASGANGLTF
NA,TRBJ2-1,TRBD1,TRBV7-9,TGTGCCAGCAGCCACCAGACAGGGGGCACCTACAATGAGCAGTTCTTC,CASSHQTGGTYNEQFF
NA,TRBJ2-7,NA,TRBV10-1,TGCGCCAGCAACAACAGATCCTACGAGCAGTACTTC,CASNNRSYEQYF
NA,TRBJ1-1,NA,TRBV19,TGTGCCAGTAGTATGGTACAGATGAACACTGAAGCTTTCTTT,CASSMVQMNTEAFF
NA,TRBJ2-3,TRBD1,TRBV7-9,TGTGCCAGCAGCTTATTCCGGGACAGGGGCACAGATACGCAGTATTTT,CASSLFRDRGTDTQYF
NA,TRBJ2-5,TRBD2,TRBV9,TGTGCCAGCAGCCCTAGCGGGAGGCAAGAGACCCAGTACTTC,CASSPSGRQETQYF
NA,TRBJ1-4,NA,TRBV30,TGTGCCTGGAGTTCGGGGAGGGATGAAAAACTGTTTTTT,CAWSSGRDEKLFF
NA,TRBJ2-4,TRBD1,TRBV6-1,TGTGCCAGCAGTGTCGCCGGGACAGGGTGGAACATTCAGTACTTC,CASSVAGTGWNIQYF
NA,TRBJ2-7,NA,TRBV4-1,TGCGCCAGCAGCCAAGAACAGGGCGGCCACGAGCAGTACTTC,CASSQEQGGHEQYF
NA,TRBJ1-4,NA,TRBV27,TGTGCCAGCAGCTCACAGGGACCTAATGAAAAACTGTTTTTT,CASSSQGPNEKLFF
NA,TRBJ1-6,NA,TRBV2,TGTGCCAGCAGGGACATGACAGGTGGTAATTCACCCCTCCACTTT,CASRDMTGGNSPLHF
NA,TRBJ1-5,NA,TRBV6-1,TGTGCCAGCAGTGCAAAGGGGGATCAGCCCCAGCATTTT,CASSAKGDQPQHF
medium-sized,TRBJ2-7,TRBD2,TRBV18,TGTGCCAGCTCACTCGGGACTAGCGGGATTTCCTACGAGCAGTACTTC,CASSLGTSGISYEQYF
NA,TRBJ2-7,NA,TRBV19,TGTGCCAGTAGTCGGGGTATCTCCTACGAGCAGTACTTC,CASSRGISYEQYF
NA,TRBJ2-5,NA,TRBV5-4,TGTGCCAGCAGCTTGGGGCAGAGGGAGACCCAGTACTTC,CASSLGQRETQYF
NA,TRBJ2-1,TRBD1,TRBV5-4,TGTGCCAGCAGCACCGGACAGGGTGCGGATGAGCAGTTCTTC,CASSTGQGADEQFF
few,TRBJ1-1,NA,TRBV5-1,TGCGCCAGCAGCTTGGATACAGGGACCACTGAAGCTTTCTTT,CASSLDTGTTEAFF
NA,TRBJ1-1,NA,TRBV6-1,TGTGCCAGCAGTGAAGACAGGACATTCAACACTGAAGCTTTCTTT,CASSEDRTFNTEAFF
once,TRBJ2-1,NA,TRBV10-3,TGTGCCATCAGTGAGGGGTGGAGCGTTGAGCAGTTCTTC,CAISEGWSVEQFF